Listed below are T cell receptor beta chains from one sample, sequenced in a study of CD8 T cells in ankylosing spondylitis. In TCRdb, the 5' RACE reads were re-called with MiXCR into one record per CDR3 protein. The sample has approximately 240,000 distinct CDR3 sequences, 20% to 30% seen once. Material: blood, either unsorted or a sorted T cell fraction (not recorded which). These receptors came from a male donor with ankylosing spondylitis or in good health (not recorded which). Each CDR3 is given with its conserved first and last residue. Each record gives: J gene, D gene, clone size, CDR3 length, V gene, CDR3 DNA, CDR3 protein. The D gene is left open where the match is weak. The size of a clone is reported for some rows only, either as once, few or many, or as a class for expanded clones.

j_call: TRBJ2-7; d_call: NA; clone_size: many; cdr3_length: 13; v_call: TRBV11-2; cdr3_nt: TGTGCCAGCAGCCCCCTTCGGACCTACGAGCAGTACTTC; cdr3_aa: CASSPLRTYEQYF
j_call: TRBJ2-5; d_call: NA; clone_size: NA; cdr3_length: 15; v_call: TRBV20-1; cdr3_nt: TGCAGTGCTAGAGTAGTTTTAATGCGCCGGGAGACCCAGTACTTC; cdr3_aa: CSARVVLMRRETQYF
j_call: TRBJ1-1; d_call: NA; clone_size: many; cdr3_length: 14; v_call: TRBV11-1; cdr3_nt: TGTGCCAGCAGCTTAGCGGCAGGGAACACTGAAGCTTTCTTT; cdr3_aa: CASSLAAGNTEAFF
j_call: TRBJ2-5; d_call: NA; clone_size: many; cdr3_length: 11; v_call: TRBV20-1; cdr3_nt: TGCAGTGTCAGGGCCCGGGGGGCACAGTACTTC; cdr3_aa: CSVRARGAQYF
j_call: TRBJ1-1; d_call: NA; clone_size: NA; cdr3_length: 12; v_call: TRBV7-9; cdr3_nt: TGTGCCAGCTCCCGGCTGGATAAAAAAGCTTTCTTT; cdr3_aa: CASSRLDKKAFF
j_call: TRBJ2-3; d_call: NA; clone_size: NA; cdr3_length: 11; v_call: TRBV7-2; cdr3_nt: TGTGCCAGCAGCTATTTGGATACGCAGTATTTT; cdr3_aa: CASSYLDTQYF
j_call: TRBJ2-4; d_call: TRBD1; clone_size: many; cdr3_length: 16; v_call: TRBV28; cdr3_nt: TGTGCCAGCAGTTTGGACAGGAAATGGGCCAAAAACATTCAGTACTTC; cdr3_aa: CASSLDRKWAKNIQYF
j_call: TRBJ2-7; d_call: NA; clone_size: NA; cdr3_length: 15; v_call: TRBV3-1; cdr3_nt: TGTGCCAGCAGCCCATCGGGGGCCGAGAATGGGGAGCAGTACTTC; cdr3_aa: CASSPSGAENGEQYF
j_call: TRBJ2-5; d_call: NA; clone_size: few; cdr3_length: 12; v_call: TRBV29-1; cdr3_nt: TGCAGCGTCACACGGGCTGGTCAGACCCAGTACTTC; cdr3_aa: CSVTRAGQTQYF
j_call: TRBJ2-1; d_call: NA; clone_size: few; cdr3_length: 14; v_call: TRBV20-1; cdr3_nt: TGCAGTGCTAGACCGGGCAGCTCCTACAATGAGCAGTTCTTC; cdr3_aa: CSARPGSSYNEQFF
j_call: TRBJ1-1; d_call: NA; clone_size: many; cdr3_length: 14; v_call: TRBV11-2; cdr3_nt: TGTGCCAGCACCCCAGGGAGGGGGAACACTGAAGCTTTCTTT; cdr3_aa: CASTPGRGNTEAFF
j_call: TRBJ2-1; d_call: TRBD2; clone_size: many; cdr3_length: 13; v_call: TRBV29-1; cdr3_nt: TGCAGCGCCGGGGGACTAGCATACAATGAGCAGTTCTTC; cdr3_aa: CSAGGLAYNEQFF
j_call: TRBJ2-3; d_call: NA; clone_size: many; cdr3_length: 13; v_call: TRBV20-1; cdr3_nt: TGCAGTGCTAGCGTGGGTAATGCAGATACGCAGTATTTT; cdr3_aa: CSASVGNADTQYF
j_call: TRBJ2-7; d_call: TRBD1; clone_size: NA; cdr3_length: 14; v_call: TRBV7-9; cdr3_nt: TGTGCCAGCAGCGCGAGACAGGGGAGGCACGAGCAGTACTTC; cdr3_aa: CASSARQGRHEQYF
j_call: TRBJ2-3; d_call: NA; clone_size: NA; cdr3_length: 17; v_call: TRBV5-1; cdr3_nt: TGCGCCAGCAGCTTGGGGGACGAGACAACTCGCACAGATACGCAGTATTTT; cdr3_aa: CASSLGDETTRTDTQYF
j_call: TRBJ1-2; d_call: NA; clone_size: many; cdr3_length: 13; v_call: TRBV20-1; cdr3_nt: TGCAGTGCTATGAGTCCGAAAAACTATGGCTACACCTTC; cdr3_aa: CSAMSPKNYGYTF
j_call: TRBJ2-4; d_call: NA; clone_size: NA; cdr3_length: 16; v_call: TRBV20-1; cdr3_nt: TGCAGTGCTAGCGATACGCAAACTTTAGCCAAAAACATTCAGTACTTC; cdr3_aa: CSASDTQTLAKNIQYF
j_call: TRBJ2-1; d_call: NA; clone_size: NA; cdr3_length: 17; v_call: TRBV12-2; cdr3_nt: TGTGCAAGTCGCTTAGCGCTCAGGGACAGGGCCTACAATGAGCAGTTCTTC; cdr3_aa: CASRLALRDRAYNEQFF
j_call: TRBJ1-2; d_call: TRBD1; clone_size: many; cdr3_length: 14; v_call: TRBV20-1; cdr3_nt: TGCAGTGCTAGGAAGACAGGGGGCCTGGGGGGCTACACCTTC; cdr3_aa: CSARKTGGLGGYTF
j_call: TRBJ1-1; d_call: NA; clone_size: many; cdr3_length: 13; v_call: TRBV29-1; cdr3_nt: TGCAGCGTTGGGAGAGGGCGAGGCACTGAAGCTTTCTTT; cdr3_aa: CSVGRGRGTEAFF
j_call: TRBJ2-3; d_call: NA; clone_size: NA; cdr3_length: 14; v_call: TRBV29-1; cdr3_nt: TGCAGCGTTGAAGGGCACAGGGTTGTCGATACGCAGTATTTT; cdr3_aa: CSVEGHRVVDTQYF
j_call: TRBJ2-1; d_call: NA; clone_size: NA; cdr3_length: 13; v_call: TRBV20-1; cdr3_nt: TGCAGTGCTAGTCAGGGCAGGTGGGATGAGCAGTTCTTC; cdr3_aa: CSASQGRWDEQFF
j_call: TRBJ2-4; d_call: TRBD2; clone_size: NA; cdr3_length: 13; v_call: TRBV20-1; cdr3_nt: TGCAGTGCTAGGGGGACTAGAAAAAACATTCAGTACTTC; cdr3_aa: CSARGTRKNIQYF
j_call: TRBJ2-5; d_call: TRBD1; clone_size: NA; cdr3_length: 18; v_call: TRBV15; cdr3_nt: TGTGCCACCAGCAGAGATCGGACAGGGGGCGATACCTTAGAGACCCAGTACTTC; cdr3_aa: CATSRDRTGGDTLETQYF
j_call: TRBJ2-3; d_call: NA; clone_size: NA; cdr3_length: 15; v_call: TRBV20-1; cdr3_nt: TGCAGTGCTAGAGTAGGAGGGTTCAGTACAGATACGCAGTATTTT; cdr3_aa: CSARVGGFSTDTQYF
j_call: TRBJ2-3; d_call: NA; clone_size: NA; cdr3_length: 14; v_call: TRBV20-1; cdr3_nt: TGCAGTGCTACAGGGGGAGGTTTATTGGATACGCAGTATTTT; cdr3_aa: CSATGGGLLDTQYF
j_call: TRBJ1-1; d_call: NA; clone_size: many; cdr3_length: 15; v_call: TRBV12-3/TRBV12-4; cdr3_nt: TGTGCCAGCAGTTCCCGGTCCTGGGGTGTAGCTGAAGCTTTCTTT; cdr3_aa: CASSSRSWGVAEAFF
j_call: TRBJ2-1; d_call: TRBD2; clone_size: NA; cdr3_length: 18; v_call: TRBV20-1; cdr3_nt: TGCAGTGCTCCGCGAAGATTCACCGGGACTAGCGGCTACAATGAGCAGTTCTTC; cdr3_aa: CSAPRRFTGTSGYNEQFF
j_call: TRBJ1-1; d_call: NA; clone_size: many; cdr3_length: 11; v_call: TRBV29-1; cdr3_nt: TGCAGCGTTGTTACAGGATTTGAAGCTTTCTTT; cdr3_aa: CSVVTGFEAFF
j_call: TRBJ2-1; d_call: NA; clone_size: many; cdr3_length: 12; v_call: TRBV20-1; cdr3_nt: TGCAGTGCTTGGGGACTTGGTACTGAGCAGTTCTTC; cdr3_aa: CSAWGLGTEQFF
j_call: TRBJ2-3; d_call: NA; clone_size: few; cdr3_length: 16; v_call: TRBV12-3/TRBV12-4; cdr3_nt: TGTGCCAGCAGGTCTTTAGGACTGGGACACACAGATACGCAGTATTTT; cdr3_aa: CASRSLGLGHTDTQYF
j_call: TRBJ2-1; d_call: NA; clone_size: few; cdr3_length: 15; v_call: TRBV20-1; cdr3_nt: TGCAGTGCTAGAGTGGGGAGCGGCTCCTACAATGAGCAGTTCTTC; cdr3_aa: CSARVGSGSYNEQFF
j_call: TRBJ2-1; d_call: NA; clone_size: many; cdr3_length: 14; v_call: TRBV27; cdr3_nt: TGTGCCAGCAGTTTAGGCCGGCTGGGCAATGAGCAGTTCTTC; cdr3_aa: CASSLGRLGNEQFF
j_call: TRBJ2-2; d_call: NA; clone_size: once; cdr3_length: 15; v_call: TRBV7-2; cdr3_nt: TGTGCCAGCAGCCCTGGGAGGAGACAAGGCGGGGAGCTGTTTTTT; cdr3_aa: CASSPGRRQGGELFF
j_call: TRBJ2-7; d_call: TRBD1; clone_size: NA; cdr3_length: 15; v_call: TRBV7-9; cdr3_nt: TGTGCCAGCACCCGGGGACAGGGGGGAACCTACGAGCAGTACTTC; cdr3_aa: CASTRGQGGTYEQYF
j_call: TRBJ2-5; d_call: TRBD2; clone_size: few; cdr3_length: 16; v_call: TRBV27; cdr3_nt: TGTGCCAGCAGTCTCCGGTTAGCGGGGTCCCAAGAGACCCAGTACTTC; cdr3_aa: CASSLRLAGSQETQYF